These 20 T cell receptor beta chains came from one sample sequenced in a study of beta chain features in type 1 diabetes. Findings and limits, study-wide: For Type 1 diabetes patients, all four CD4+ subsets carried TCRB CDR3s that were moderately but significantly shorter.

Antigens of these TCRs are unknown. The entirety of the isolated RNA underwent reverse transcription, so expressed TCRB transcripts were sequenced. Using immunoSEQ multiplex PCR, the repertoire was profiled, and TCRdb retains in-frame clones only, with some absent. The sample includes about 700,000 clones, roughly 13% of them seen just once. Sequencing was performed on naive CD4+ T cells from blood. These receptors came from a man aged 18 to 30 with type 1 diabetes.

V and J are TRBV5-1 and TRBJ2-1, with D unclear. Germline V gene data show CDR1 as SGHRS and CDR2 as YFSETQ. The CDR3 has 13 amino acids. The V gene lost 1 base and the J gene lost 7 bases, with 9 bases spanning the gap. The CDR3 loop is CASSLSEENEQFF. In DNA form, the CDR3 reads TGCGCCAGCAGCTTGAGTGAGGAGAATGAGCAGTTCTTC.

The chain has TRBV30 and TRBJ2-2, with D uncertain. V lost 0 bases and J lost 5, with 16 bases in between. The CDR3 consists of 16 residues. The germline V gene has CDR1 GTSNPN and CDR2 SVGIG (reference sequence). Here the CDR3 reads CAWSVYLASVTGELFF. The CDR3 nucleotides read TGTGCCTGGAGTGTGTATTTAGCTTCTGTGACCGGGGAGCTGTTTTTT.

This clone was seen once. The chain joins TRBV6-5 to TRBJ2-7; D not certain. The CDR3 runs to 12 residues. The germline CDR1 and CDR2 sequences are MNHEY and SVGAGI. Trimming shortened V by 5 bases and J by 3 bases, and 8 bases separated the two germline ends. The chain's CDR3 is CASSRTVYEQYF. CDR3 nucleotides: TGTGCCAGCAGTCGTACAGTCTACGAGCAGTACTTC.

This clone was found a few times. This sample also contains other DNA sequences that code for the same CDR3. The rearrangement uses TRBV7-6 and TRBJ2-5; no definite D call. From germline, CDR1 is SGHVS and CDR2 FNYEAQ. V lost 1 base and J 2 bases, leaving 5 bases between the germline ends. CDR3 length: 13 residues. CDR3 sequence reads: CASSLVVQETQYF. Written as DNA, the CDR3 is TGTGCCAGCAGCTTAGTGGTTCAAGAGACCCAGTACTTC.

This clone was counted only a few times. V is TRBV9 and J is TRBJ1-2, with D unclear. This CDR3 comprises 12 residues. The V and J ends lost 4 bases and 4 bases respectively, with 8 bases between them. The V gene's germline CDR1 is SGDLS and CDR2 YYNGEE. The chain's CDR3 is CASSLVPYGYTF. The CDR3 DNA is TGTGCCAGCAGCCTAGTCCCCTATGGCTACACCTTC.

This clone was detected only a few times. The V gene is TRBV28, the J gene TRBJ2-5, with TRBD2 matching over 8 bases. The length of the CDR3 is 14 residues. J lost 3 bases, V lost 6 bases, and 6 bases had no gene match. Looked up from germline, CDR1 is MDHEN and CDR2 is SYDVKM. The CDR3: CASSLRGGEETQYF. As DNA, the CDR3 is TGTGCCAGCAGCCTCCGGGGGGGAGAAGAGACCCAGTACTTC.

The chain carries TRBV2 and TRBJ2-3, with 12 bases identical to TRBD2. The CDR3 covers 15 residues. Germline trimming cut 6 bases from V and 5 bases from J; bases unmatched to any gene: 6. Germline CDR1 SNHLY, CDR2 FYNNEI. This CDR3 is CASRPLAGGGDTQYF. The CDR3 nucleotides read TGTGCCAGCAGGCCACTAGCGGGGGGAGGAGATACGCAGTATTTT. The variable domain in full, completed from reference TRBV2 and TRBJ2-3, reads EPEVTQTPSHQVTQMGQEVILRCVPISNHLYFYWYRQILGQKVEFLVSFYNNEISEKSEIFDDQFSVERPDGSNFTLKIRSTKLEDSAMYFCASRPLAGGGDTQYFGPGTRLTVL.

In this sample, this clone turned up a few times. The CDR3 here is CASLAQGAGANVLTF. The DNA of the CDR3 is TGTGCCAGTCTCGCTCAGGGAGCTGGGGCCAACGTCCTGACTTTC. The chain employs TRBV28 and TRBJ2-6; D might be TRBD1 or TRBD2, each matching 5 bases. CDR1 and CDR2 from the germline V gene are MDHEN and SYDVKM. The CDR3 has 15 residues. V was shortened by 9 bases and J by 2 bases, with 14 bases between the two germline ends.

The V call is TRBV5-1, the J call TRBJ1-1; D possibly corresponds to TRBD1 (5 bases). The CDR3 contains 14 residues. Per the germline V gene, CDR1 is SGHRS and CDR2 is YFSETQ. The V gene lost 0 bases and the J gene lost 11 bases, with 17 bases spanning the gap. In DNA form, the CDR3 reads TGCGCCAGCAGCTTGGAAGCAGGGCCCCTGGGGGCTTTCTTT. Translation: CASSLEAGPLGAFF. Filled out from reference TRBV5-1 and TRBJ1-1, the complete variable domain reads KAGVTQTPRYLIKTRGQQVTLSCSPISGHRSVSWYQQTPGQGLQFLFEYFSETQRNKGNFPGRFSGRQFSNSRSEMNVSTLELGDSALYLCASSLEAGPLGAFFGQGTRLTVV.

This clone has a handful of counts. The chain links TRBV7-9 to TRBJ1-2, with D hard to call. This CDR3 contains 11 residues. Trimming pared 5 bases from V and 6 bases from J, leaving 7 bases between. CDR1 is SEHNR, CDR2 FQNEAQ, per germline (reference sequence). The chain's CDR3 is CASSGGHGYTF. DNA of the CDR3: TGTGCCAGCAGCGGAGGGCATGGCTACACCTTC.

Only a few counts were recorded for this clone. V and J are TRBV30 and TRBJ2-7; 12 bases agree with TRBD1. There are 16 residues in the CDR3. J was trimmed by 7 bases and V by 1 base; bases with no gene match: 11. Per germline, CDR1 GTSNPN and CDR2 SVGIG (reference sequence). The CDR3 nucleotides are TGTGCCTGGAGTGGGTGGCCGGGACAGGGGGCAGGGGAGCAGTACTTC. Translating it yields CAWSGWPGQGAGEQYF.

The chain employs TRBV4-1 and TRBJ1-2, with 9 bases fitting TRBD1. From germline, CDR1 is MGHRA and CDR2 YSYEKL. The CDR3 has 17 residues. The junction had 11 bases not matched to a gene; V was cut back by 5 bases and J by 1 base. The CDR3 region has the DNA TGCGCCAGCAGCACGGCCCTCCGGGACAGGGATAACTATGGCTACACCTTC. As protein: CASSTALRDRDNYGYTF.

This clone has more than one count but fewer than ten. This chain connects TRBV29-1 to TRBJ2-2; 7 nucleotides line up with TRBD1. The CDR3 contains 13 residues. The V gene end was trimmed by 2 bases and the J gene end by 6 bases; junction bases not matched to a gene: 3. Germline CDR1 SQVTM, CDR2 ANQGSEA. The CDR3 DNA follows: TGCAGCGTTGAACGACAGGGCTCCGGGGAGCTGTTTTTT. Protein product: CSVERQGSGELFF.

This clone was detected only a few times. V and J are TRBV6-6 and TRBJ1-6; D remains unclear. CDR1 is MNHNY and CDR2 is SVGAGI in the germline V gene (reference sequence). The CDR3 runs 12 residues. Trimming removed 6 bases from V and 0 bases from J, with 0 bases in between. CDR3 in DNA: TGTGCCAGCAGCTCCTATAATTCACCCCTCCACTTT. Translating gives CASSSYNSPLHF.

The chain recombines TRBV28 with TRBJ1-2; maybe TRBD1 (5 bases). The CDR3 is 15 amino acids. Germline V CDR1 and CDR2: MDHEN, SYDVKM. Trimming stripped 5 bases from V and 3 bases from J, with 16 bases between. In DNA form, the CDR3 reads TGTGCCAGCAGTGTCGGTGCTGCGGGGGACTATGGCTACACCTTC. This encodes CASSVGAAGDYGYTF.

The genes are TRBV30 and TRBJ2-1; D tentatively reads TRBD1 or TRBD2 (5 bases each). Deletions cut 4 bases from V and 8 bases from J, with 21 bases between. Germline V lookup: CDR1 GTSNPN, CDR2 SVGIG (reference sequence). The CDR3 loop spans 15 amino acids. The CDR3 DNA follows: TGTGCCTGGACCCCCGGGCCTACGAGGGGCGATGAGCAGTTCTTC. Amino acids: CAWTPGPTRGDEQFF.

V gene TRBV30 combines with J gene TRBJ1-2, with TRBD1 matching over 7 bases. J was trimmed by 5 bases and V by 3 bases; bases with no gene match: 15. The CDR3 runs 16 residues. CDR1 and CDR2 from the germline V gene are GTSNPN and SVGIG (reference sequence). The CDR3 protein is CAWSRVLSTGSYGYTF. The CDR3 DNA reads as TGTGCCTGGAGCCGAGTCTTATCGACAGGGAGTTATGGCTACACCTTC.

This clone appeared a few times. The rearrangement uses TRBV6-5 and TRBJ2-3; the D gene could be TRBD1 or TRBD2 (6 bases each). The V end was cut by 6 bases, the J end by 0 bases, with 10 bases between. Germline V gene sequence: CDR1 MNHEY, CDR2 SVGAGI. The CDR3 totals 14 residues. Written as DNA, the CDR3 is TGTGCCAGCAGGGGGGGCCTAAGCACAGATACGCAGTATTTT. It specifies CASRGGLSTDTQYF.

This clone appeared a few times. This chain uses TRBV14 with TRBJ2-5; no reliable D call. Trimming removed 0 bases at V and 4 bases at J, with 6 bases between. The germline V gene has CDR1 SGHDN and CDR2 FVKESK. This CDR3 region has 13 residues. CDR3 bases: TGTGCCAGCAGCCAAGATCTGGTAGAGACCCAGTACTTC. Translating it yields CASSQDLVETQYF.

About this clone itself: Other nucleotide sequences from this sample produce the same CDR3. The CDR3 here is CASSYRGLNTEAFF. The CDR3 DNA reads TGTGCCAGCAGTTACAGGGGGCTAAACACTGAAGCTTTCTTT. V usage is TRBV6-5 and J usage is TRBJ1-1; 7 bases map to TRBD1. Germline values: CDR1 MNHEY, CDR2 SVGAGI. CDR3 length: 14 amino acids. Trimming removed 2 bases from V and 2 bases from J; junction bases left unmatched: 2.